This T cell receptor beta chain stems from a study of OX40 agonist ivuxolimab in advanced cancers. Method: immunoSEQ multiplex PCR; TCRdb's copy keeps in-frame clones and lacks some. Of approximately 39,000 clones in the sample, about nine tenths are singletons; the top ten hold roughly 40%. This CDR3 spans 15 amino acids. Trimming cost V 3 bases and J 0 bases, with 10 bases left between them. Per germline, CDR1 MNHNS and CDR2 SASEGT. This clone was detected only once. The TCR sequence derives from an adult with an advanced solid tumor such as melanoma, head and neck, liver or kidney cancer. The chain recombines TRBV6-1 with TRBJ2-3; D possibly uses TRBD1 or TRBD2 (5 bases each). Here the sequenced sample was CD4+ or CD8+ T cells sorted from blood, taken in a trial of the OX40 agonist ivuxolimab. The CDR3 sequence: CASSDWDGSTDTQYF. The CDR3 coding sequence is TGTGCCAGCAGTGACTGGGACGGTAGCACAGATACGCAGTATTTT.